This T cell receptor beta chain was retrieved from a study of blood T cells in healthy people across ages. With 0 bases removed from V and 2 bases from J, the gap between germline ends came to 11 bases. Germline CDR1 is MGHRA and CDR2 is YSYEKL. The CDR3 loop spans 15 amino acids. A sample-barcoded 5' primer and a J-beta primer mix were used in a second PCR of roughly 7 to 11 cycles. One entry per CDR3 protein results from TCRdb running MiXCR on the 5' RACE reads. Counted here are about 1.6 million distinct CDR3 sequences, 30% to 40% occurring once; the ten biggest clones make up 10% to 12%. This clonotype was recorded a few times. Per individual sample, total RNA of at least 5 micrograms was extracted.

The TCR comes from a woman between 25 and 40 years old in good health. Input material: blood. J is TRBJ2-7 and V is TRBV4-1; tentatively, D is TRBD1 (5 bases). CDR3 DNA sequence: TGCGCCAGCAGCCAAGAAGCGACAGATCCCTACGAGCAGTACTTC. Translating gives CASSQEATDPYEQYF.